The TCR beta chain described here comes from a study of shared clonotypes between healthy human individuals. All the donors were Caucasian adults who lived in Nashville, Tennessee. This clone was detected only a few times. Distinct nucleotide sequences in the sample also encode this CDR3. Germline assignment: CDR1 SGHTA and CDR2 FQGTGA. V was clipped by 0 bases and J by 8 bases, with 5 bases between them. CDR3 length: 13 residues. Authors' methods: ImmunoSEQ output lacked quality scores and full-length reads, limiting matched filtering. Profiling relied on immunoSEQ multiplex PCR, and the TCRdb table lists in-frame clones only, not all of them. The D gene and trimming were derived from the DNA, and the V and J assignments and clone size from that table. The table includes 980,000 or so clones, 70% to 85% detected once.

The sequence was collected from a man between 18 and 29 years old in good health. The V gene is TRBV7-3, the J gene TRBJ1-6; D not certain. The sequenced sample was memory CD4+ T cells sorted from blood. The subset here: CD45RA-negative fraction. In DNA, the CDR3 is TGTGCCAGCAGCTTAACTCGAGATTCACCCCTCCACTTT. It translates to CASSLTRDSPLHF.